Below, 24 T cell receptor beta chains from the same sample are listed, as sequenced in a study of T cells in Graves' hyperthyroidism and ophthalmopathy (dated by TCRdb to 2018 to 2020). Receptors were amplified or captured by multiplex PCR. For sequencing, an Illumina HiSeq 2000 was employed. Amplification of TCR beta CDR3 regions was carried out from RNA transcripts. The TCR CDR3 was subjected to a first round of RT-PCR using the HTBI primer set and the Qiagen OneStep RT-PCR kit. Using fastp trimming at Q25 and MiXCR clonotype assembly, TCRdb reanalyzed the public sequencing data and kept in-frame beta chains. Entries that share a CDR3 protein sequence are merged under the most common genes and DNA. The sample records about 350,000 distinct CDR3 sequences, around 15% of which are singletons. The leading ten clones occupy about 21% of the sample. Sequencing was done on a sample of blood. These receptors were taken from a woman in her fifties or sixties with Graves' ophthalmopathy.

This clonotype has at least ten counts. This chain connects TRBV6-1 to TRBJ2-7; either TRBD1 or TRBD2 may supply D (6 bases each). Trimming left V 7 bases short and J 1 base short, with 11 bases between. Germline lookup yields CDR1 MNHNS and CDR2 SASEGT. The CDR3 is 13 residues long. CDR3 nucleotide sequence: TGTGCCAGCACCCGGGGGCTATCCTACGAGCAGTACTTC. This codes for CASTRGLSYEQYF.

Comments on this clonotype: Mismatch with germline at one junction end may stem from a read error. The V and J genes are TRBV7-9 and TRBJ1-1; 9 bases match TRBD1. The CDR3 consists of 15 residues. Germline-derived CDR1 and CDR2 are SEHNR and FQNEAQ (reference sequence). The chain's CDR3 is CVSSLGTGKNTEAFF. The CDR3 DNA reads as TGTGTCAGCAGCTTAGGGACAGGGAAGAACACTGAAGCTTTCTTT.

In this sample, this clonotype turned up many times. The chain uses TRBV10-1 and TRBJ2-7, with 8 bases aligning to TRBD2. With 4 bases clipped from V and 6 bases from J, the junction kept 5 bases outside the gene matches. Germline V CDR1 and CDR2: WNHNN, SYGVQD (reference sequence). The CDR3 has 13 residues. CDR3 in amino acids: CASSGSSGREQYF. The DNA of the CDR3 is TGCGCCAGCAGTGGGTCTAGCGGGCGCGAGCAGTACTTC.

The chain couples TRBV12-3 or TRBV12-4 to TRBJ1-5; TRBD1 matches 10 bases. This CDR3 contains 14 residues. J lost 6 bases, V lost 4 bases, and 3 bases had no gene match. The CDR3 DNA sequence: TGTGCCAGCAGTTGGGACAGGGGTCTTCAGCCCCAGCATTTT. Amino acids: CASSWDRGLQPQHF.

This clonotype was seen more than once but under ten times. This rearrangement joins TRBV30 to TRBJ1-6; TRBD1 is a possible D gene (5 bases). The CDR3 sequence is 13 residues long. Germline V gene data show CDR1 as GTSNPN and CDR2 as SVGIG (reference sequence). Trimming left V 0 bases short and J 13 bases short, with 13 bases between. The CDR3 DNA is TGTGCCTGGAGTGTAGAGGGGCTCGGTCCCCTCCACTTT. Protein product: CAWSVEGLGPLHF.

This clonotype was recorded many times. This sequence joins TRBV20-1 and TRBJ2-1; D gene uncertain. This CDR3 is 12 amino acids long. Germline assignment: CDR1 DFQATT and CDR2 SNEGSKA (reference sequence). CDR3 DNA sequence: TGCACCCCCGTGGAAACCTACAATGAGCAGTTCTTC. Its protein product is CTPVETYNEQFF.

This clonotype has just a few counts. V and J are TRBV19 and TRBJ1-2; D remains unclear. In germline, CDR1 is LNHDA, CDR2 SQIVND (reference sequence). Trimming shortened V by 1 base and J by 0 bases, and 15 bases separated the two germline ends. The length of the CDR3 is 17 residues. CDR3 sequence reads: CASSIVTRGSTNYGYTF. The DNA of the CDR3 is TGTGCCAGTAGTATAGTAACGCGCGGATCAACTAACTATGGCTACACCTTC.

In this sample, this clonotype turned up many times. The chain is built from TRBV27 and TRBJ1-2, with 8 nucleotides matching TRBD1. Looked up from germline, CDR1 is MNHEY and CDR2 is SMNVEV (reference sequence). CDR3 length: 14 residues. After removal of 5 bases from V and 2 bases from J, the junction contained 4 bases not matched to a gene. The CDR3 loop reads CASSRTGTNYGYTF. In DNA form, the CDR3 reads TGTGCCAGCAGTCGGACAGGGACCAACTATGGCTACACCTTC.

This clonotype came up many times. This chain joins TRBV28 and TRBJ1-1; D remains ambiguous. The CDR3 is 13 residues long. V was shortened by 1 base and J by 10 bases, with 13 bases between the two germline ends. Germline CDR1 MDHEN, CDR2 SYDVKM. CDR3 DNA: TGTGCCAGCAGTTTATTAGGGAATATCGTAGCTTTCTTT. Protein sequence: CASSLLGNIVAFF.

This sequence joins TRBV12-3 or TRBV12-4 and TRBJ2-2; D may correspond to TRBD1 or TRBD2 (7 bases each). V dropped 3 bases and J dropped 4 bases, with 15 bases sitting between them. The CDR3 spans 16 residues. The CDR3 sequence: CASSFHRGGSTGELFF. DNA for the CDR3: TGTGCCAGCAGTTTCCACAGGGGAGGGAGCACCGGGGAGCTGTTTTTT.

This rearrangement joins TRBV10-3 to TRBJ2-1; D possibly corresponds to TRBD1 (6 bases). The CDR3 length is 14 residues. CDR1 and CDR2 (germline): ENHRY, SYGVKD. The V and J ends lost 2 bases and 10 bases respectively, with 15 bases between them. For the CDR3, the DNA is TGTGCCATCAGTGAGGTTGTGGGGGCTGGGGAGCAGTTCTTC. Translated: CAISEVVGAGEQFF.

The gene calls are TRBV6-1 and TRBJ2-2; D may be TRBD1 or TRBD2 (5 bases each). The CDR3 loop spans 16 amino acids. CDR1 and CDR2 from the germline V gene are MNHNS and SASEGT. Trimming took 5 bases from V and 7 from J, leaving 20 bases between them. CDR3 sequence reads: CASSRGPRVGGGELFF. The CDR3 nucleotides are TGTGCCAGCAGTCGGGGACCTCGGGTCGGTGGCGGGGAGCTGTTTTTT.

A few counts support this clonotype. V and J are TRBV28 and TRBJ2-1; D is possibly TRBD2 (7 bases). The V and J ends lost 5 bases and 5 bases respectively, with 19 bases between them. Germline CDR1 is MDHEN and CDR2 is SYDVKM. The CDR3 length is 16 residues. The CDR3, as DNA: TGTGCCAGCAGTACAAAAGCGGGACAACCCCACAATGAGCAGTTCTTC. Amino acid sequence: CASSTKAGQPHNEQFF. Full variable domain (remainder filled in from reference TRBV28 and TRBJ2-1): DVKVTQSSRYLVKRTGEKVFLECVQDMDHENMFWYRQDPGLGLRLIYFSYDVKMKEKGDIPEGYSVSREKKERFSLILESASTNQTSMYLCASSTKAGQPHNEQFFGPGTRLTVL.

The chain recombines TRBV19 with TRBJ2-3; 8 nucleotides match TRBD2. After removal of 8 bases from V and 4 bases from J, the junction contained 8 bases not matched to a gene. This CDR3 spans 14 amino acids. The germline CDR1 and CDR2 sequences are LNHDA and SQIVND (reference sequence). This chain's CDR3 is CASRTAGGPDTQYF. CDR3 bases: TGTGCCAGTCGGACGGCGGGAGGCCCAGATACGCAGTATTTT.

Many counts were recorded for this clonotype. Here the CDR3 DNA reads TGCGCCAGCAGCCCCAGACCCGACAATGAGCAGTTCTTC. It codes for CASSPRPDNEQFF. V usage is TRBV5-1 and J usage is TRBJ2-1; D not certain. The V end was cut by 4 bases, the J end by 5 bases, with 10 bases between. The CDR3 consists of 13 residues. Germline V gives CDR1 SGHRS, CDR2 YFSETQ.

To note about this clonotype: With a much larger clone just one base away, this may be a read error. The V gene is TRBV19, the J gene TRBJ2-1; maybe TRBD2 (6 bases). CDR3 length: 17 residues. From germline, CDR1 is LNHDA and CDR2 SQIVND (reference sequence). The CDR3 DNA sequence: TGTACCAGTAGTTCTGGAGGGATCCGGGGTCCCTACAATGAGCAGTTCTTC. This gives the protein CTSSSGGIRGPYNEQFF.

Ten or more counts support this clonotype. CDR3 protein: CASSLDRGAYQETQYF. For the CDR3, the DNA is TGCGCCAGCAGCTTGGATCGGGGGGCGTACCAAGAGACCCAGTACTTC. The chain recombines TRBV5-1 with TRBJ2-5; maybe TRBD2 (7 bases). CDR1 SGHRS and CDR2 YFSETQ come from the germline V gene. Trimming removed 0 bases from V and 0 bases from J, with 12 bases in between. This CDR3 has 16 amino acids.

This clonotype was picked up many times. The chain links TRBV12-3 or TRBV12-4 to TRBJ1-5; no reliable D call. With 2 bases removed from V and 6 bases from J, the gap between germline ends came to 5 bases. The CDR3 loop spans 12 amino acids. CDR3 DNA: TGTGCCAGCAGTTTATTGGGTCAGCCCCAGCATTTT. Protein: CASSLLGQPQHF.

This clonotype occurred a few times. CDR3 sequence (DNA): TGTGCCAGCAGTTTCGACAGGACCATCTCTGGGGCCAACGTCCTGACTTTC. Its translation: CASSFDRTISGANVLTF. V and J are TRBV6-1 and TRBJ2-6, with a tentative D call TRBD1 (6 bases). This CDR3 region has 17 residues. Germline V gene lookup returns CDR1 MNHNS and CDR2 SASEGT. Between the trimmed V and J ends, which lost 5 bases and 0 bases, there was a span of 14 bases.

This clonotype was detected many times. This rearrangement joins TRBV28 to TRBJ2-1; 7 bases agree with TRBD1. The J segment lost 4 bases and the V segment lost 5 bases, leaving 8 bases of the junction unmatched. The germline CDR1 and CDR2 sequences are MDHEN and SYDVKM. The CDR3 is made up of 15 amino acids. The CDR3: CASSPGRGLYNEQFF. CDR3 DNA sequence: TGTGCCAGCAGTCCTGGCAGGGGGTTATACAATGAGCAGTTCTTC.

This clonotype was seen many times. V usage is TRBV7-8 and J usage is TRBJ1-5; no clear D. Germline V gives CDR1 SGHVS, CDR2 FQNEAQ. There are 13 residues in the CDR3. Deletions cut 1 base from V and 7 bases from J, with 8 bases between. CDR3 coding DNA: TGTGCCAGCAGCTTAGGTCGAGGCCAGCCCCAGCATTTT. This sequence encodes CASSLGRGQPQHF. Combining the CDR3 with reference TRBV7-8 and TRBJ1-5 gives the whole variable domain GAGVSQSPRYKVAKRGQDVALRCDPISGHVSLFWYQQALGQGPEFLTYFQNEAQLDKSGLPSDRFFAERPEGSVSTLKIQRTQQEDSAVYLCASSLGRGQPQHFGDGTRLSIL.

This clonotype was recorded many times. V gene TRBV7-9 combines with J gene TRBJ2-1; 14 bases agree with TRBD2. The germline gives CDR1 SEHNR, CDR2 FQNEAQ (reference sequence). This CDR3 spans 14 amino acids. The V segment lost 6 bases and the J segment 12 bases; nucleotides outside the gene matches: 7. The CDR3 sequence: CASRGTSGRVGQFF. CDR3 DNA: TGTGCCAGCAGAGGGACTAGCGGGAGAGTTGGGCAGTTCTTC. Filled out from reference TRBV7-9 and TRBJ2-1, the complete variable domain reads DTGVSQNPRHKITKRGQNVTFRCDPISEHNRLYWYRQTLGQGPEFLTYFQNEAQLEKSRLLSDRFSAERPKGSFSTLEIQRTEQGDSAMYLCASRGTSGRVGQFFGPGTRLTVL.

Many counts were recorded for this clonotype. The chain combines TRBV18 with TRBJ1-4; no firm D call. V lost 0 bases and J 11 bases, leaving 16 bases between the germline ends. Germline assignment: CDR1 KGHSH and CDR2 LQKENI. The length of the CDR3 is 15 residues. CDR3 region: CASSPPGTEDRKLFF. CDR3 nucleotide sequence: TGTGCCAGCTCACCACCGGGAACAGAAGATCGGAAACTGTTTTTT.

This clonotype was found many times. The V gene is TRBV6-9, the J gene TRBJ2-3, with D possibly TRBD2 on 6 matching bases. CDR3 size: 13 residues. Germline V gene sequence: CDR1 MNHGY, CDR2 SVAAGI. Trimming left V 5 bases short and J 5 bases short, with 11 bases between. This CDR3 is CASSKMEGDTQYF. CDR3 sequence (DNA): TGTGCCAGCAGTAAGATGGAGGGAGATACGCAGTATTTT.